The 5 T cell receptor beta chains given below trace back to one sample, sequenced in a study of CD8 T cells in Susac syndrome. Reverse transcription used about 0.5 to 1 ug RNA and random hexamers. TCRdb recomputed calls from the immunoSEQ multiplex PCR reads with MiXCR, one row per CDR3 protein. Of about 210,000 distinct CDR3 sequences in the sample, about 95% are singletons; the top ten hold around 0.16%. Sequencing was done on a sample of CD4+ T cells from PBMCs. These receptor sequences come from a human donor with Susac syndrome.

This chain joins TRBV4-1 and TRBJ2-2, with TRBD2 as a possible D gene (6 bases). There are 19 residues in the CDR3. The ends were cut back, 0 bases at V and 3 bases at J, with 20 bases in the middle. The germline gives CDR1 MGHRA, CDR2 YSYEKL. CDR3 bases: TGCGCCAGCAGCCAAGATACCCCCCTAGCGAAAGTACACACCGGGGAGCTGTTTTTT. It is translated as CASSQDTPLAKVHTGELFF.

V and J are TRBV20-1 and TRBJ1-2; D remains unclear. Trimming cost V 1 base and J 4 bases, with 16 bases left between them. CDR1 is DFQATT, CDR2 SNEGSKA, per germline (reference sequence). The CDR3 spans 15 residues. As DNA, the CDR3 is TGCAGTGCTAGAGGTCAGATTACAGTGAGCTATGGCTACACCTTC. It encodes CSARGQITVSYGYTF.

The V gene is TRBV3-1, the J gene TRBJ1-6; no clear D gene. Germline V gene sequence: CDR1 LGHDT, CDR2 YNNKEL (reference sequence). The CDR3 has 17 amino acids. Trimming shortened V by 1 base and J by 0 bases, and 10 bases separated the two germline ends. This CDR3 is CASSQGLRVSYNSPLHF. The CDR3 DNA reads TGTGCCAGCAGCCAAGGATTACGGGTCTCCTATAATTCACCCCTCCACTTT.

This chain's CDR3 is CASSQSGRRAFF. Written as DNA, the CDR3 is TGTGCCAGCAGTCAATCCGGCCGGCGGGCTTTCTTT. The chain has TRBV7-2 and TRBJ1-1; D not certain. This CDR3 comprises 12 residues. Germline V CDR1 and CDR2: SGHTA, FQGNSA. The V gene lost 6 bases and the J gene lost 11 bases, with 16 bases spanning the gap.

The DNA of the CDR3 is TGTGCCAGCAGCGTTCAGGGGAGGGACACTGAAGCTTTCTTT. Encoded protein: CASSVQGRDTEAFF. This chain joins TRBV9 and TRBJ1-1, with D tentatively TRBD1 (6 bases). CDR1 is SGDLS, CDR2 YYNGEE, per germline. V was trimmed by 2 bases and J by 3 bases, leaving 11 bases between them. There are 14 residues in the CDR3.